The source of this TCR beta chain is a study of shared clonotypes between healthy human individuals. In the study overall: Per donor, three plates held CD4 naive cells, three held CD4 memory, two held CD8 naive and one held CD8 memory.

This CDR3 has 17 amino acids. The V gene lost 1 base and the J gene lost 5 bases, with 20 bases spanning the gap. The V gene's germline CDR1 is KGHSH and CDR2 LQKENI. Assay used: immunoSEQ multiplex PCR; TCRdb lists only in-frame clones, some missing. The sample carries a few million clones, 85% to 95% recorded once. The TCR comes from a young man in good health. Some clones in this sample may be carry-over from other donors' samples. This rearrangement joins TRBV18 to TRBJ1-1; possible D gene TRBD1, 6 bases. The sequencing input was naive CD4+ T cells from PBMCs. As to subset: CD45RA+ positively selected. This CDR3 is CASSPRQGSSGGTEAFF. The DNA for the CDR3 is TGTGCCAGCTCACCACGCCAGGGGTCCAGTGGAGGAACTGAAGCTTTCTTT.